This passage covers 8 T cell receptor beta chains from one sample sequenced in a study of blood T cell repertoires in COVID-19. This table comes from immunoSEQ multiplex PCR, and its TCRdb copy is limited to in-frame clones, with some not included. The table lists about 300,000 clones, about 87% of them singletons, with 6.3% in the top ten. The sequencing input was peripheral blood. These receptors were collected from a woman between 45 and 65 years old with COVID-19, enrolled during active disease.

This chain connects TRBV6-1 to TRBJ2-3; the D is unclear. In germline, CDR1 is MNHNS, CDR2 SASEGT. This CDR3 spans 16 amino acids. With 3 bases removed from V and 2 bases from J, the gap between germline ends came to 15 bases. The CDR3 region is CASSDLVRTYTDTQYF. The DNA for the CDR3 is TGTGCCAGCAGTGACCTTGTAAGAACTTACACAGATACGCAGTATTTT.

The chain joins TRBV12-5 to TRBJ2-5; D gene unclear. The CDR3 extends over 11 amino acids. V was clipped by 4 bases and J by 6 bases, with 6 bases between them. Germline V gives CDR1 LGHNT, CDR2 FRNRAP. CDR3 in DNA: TGTGCTAGTGGTTCTAGACAGACCCAGTACTTC. The encoded protein is CASGSRQTQYF.

The chain uses TRBV30 and TRBJ2-1; 9 bases fit TRBD2. Germline CDR1 is GTSNPN and CDR2 is SVGIG (reference sequence). J was trimmed by 10 bases and V by 0 bases; bases with no gene match: 1. This CDR3 has 12 residues. The CDR3 region has the DNA TGTGCCTGGAGTGTAGGGACTAGCGAGCAGTTCTTC. Translation gives CAWSVGTSEQFF. Filled out from reference TRBV30 and TRBJ2-1, the complete variable domain reads SQTIHQWPATLVQPVGSPLSLECTVEGTSNPNLYWYRQAAGRGLQLLFYSVGIGQISSEVPQNLSASRPQDRQFILSSKKLLLSDSGFYLCAWSVGTSEQFFGPGTRLTVL.

CDR3 coding DNA: TGTGCCAGCAGTTACGGTCAGCCTGAGGGTCCCTCCTACAATGAGCAGTTCTTC. This translates into CASSYGQPEGPSYNEQFF. The chain has TRBV6-7 and TRBJ2-1, with D possibly TRBD2 on 5 matching bases. TRBV6-7 counts as an open reading frame of uncertain function. Between the trimmed V and J ends, which lost 2 bases and 0 bases, there was a span of 17 bases. The CDR3 is 18 amino acids.

The chain is built from TRBV7-9 and TRBJ2-6; no firm D call. CDR1 SEHNR and CDR2 FQNEAQ come from the germline V gene (reference sequence). The CDR3 runs to 15 residues. Trimming pared 5 bases from V and 2 bases from J, leaving 10 bases between. The CDR3 DNA follows: TGTGCCAGCAGCCGCCGAGGCACTGGGGCCAACGTCCTGACTTTC. Protein sequence: CASSRRGTGANVLTF. The full variable domain, completed using reference TRBV7-9 and TRBJ2-6, is DTGVSQNPRHKITKRGQNVTFRCDPISEHNRLYWYRQTLGQGPEFLTYFQNEAQLEKSRLLSDRFSAERPKGSFSTLEIQRTEQGDSAMYLCASSRRGTGANVLTFGAGSRLTVL.

The chain employs TRBV9 and TRBJ2-1; tentative D call: TRBD2 (5 bases). Deletions cut 2 bases from V and 5 bases from J, with 14 bases between. There are 15 residues in the CDR3. CDR1 is SGDLS, CDR2 YYNGEE, per germline. The CDR3 protein is CASSVEGARHNEQFF. Written as DNA, the CDR3 is TGTGCCAGCAGCGTCGAGGGCGCTCGACACAATGAGCAGTTCTTC. The whole variable domain, filled in from reference TRBV9 and TRBJ2-1, reads DSGVTQTPKHLITATGQRVTLRCSPRSGDLSVYWYQQSLDQGLQFLIQYYNGEERAKGNILERFSAQQFPDLHSELNLSSLELGDSALYFCASSVEGARHNEQFFGPGTRLTVL.

V gene TRBV3-1 (or the pseudogene TRBV3-2) combines with J gene TRBJ1-3; no clear D. V lost 6 bases and J lost 4, with 10 bases in between. CDR1 is LGHDT, CDR2 YNNKEL, per germline (reference sequence). The CDR3 runs to 13 residues. The CDR3 spells CASSFDSGNTIYF. The CDR3 DNA reads as TGTGCCAGCAGTTTCGATAGCGGAAACACCATATATTTT.

The chain links TRBV24-1 to TRBJ2-2; D gene uncertain. Per germline, CDR1 KGHDR and CDR2 SFDVKD. CDR3 length: 14 amino acids. The V gene lost 4 bases and the J gene lost 0 bases, with 5 bases spanning the gap. The CDR3 here is CATSDQANTGELFF. In DNA, the CDR3 is TGTGCCACCAGTGACCAGGCGAACACCGGGGAGCTGTTTTTT.